The 20 T cell receptor beta chains presented below share a single source sample, sequenced in a study of shared clonotypes between healthy human individuals. Libraries were prepared by immunoSEQ multiplex PCR; TCRdb keeps only in-frame clonotypes and omits some of them. The sample holds about 820,000 clones; 90% to 95% are singletons and the top ten take approximately 25%. The naive CD8 population came from CD45RO-negative cells selected for CCR7, without terminally differentiated effector memory CD45RA+ cells. Sequences were obtained from naive CD8+ T cells sorted from blood. Receptors were obtained from a man aged 30 to 45 in good health.

The chain couples TRBV5-1 to TRBJ2-7, with TRBD1 matching 9 bases. Germline loops: CDR1 SGHRS, CDR2 YFSETQ. V trimming: 3 bases; J trimming: 2 bases; junction bases outside the gene matches: 3. The length of the CDR3 is 14 residues. The DNA of the CDR3 is TGCGCCAGCAGCTCGGGACAGGGAACCTACGAGCAGTACTTC. Translated, it gives CASSSGQGTYEQYF.

The chain's CDR3 is CASSLASANGELFF. CDR3 sequence (DNA): TGTGCCAGCAGCTTAGCGTCGGCGAACGGGGAGCTGTTTTTT. This chain joins TRBV11-1 and TRBJ2-2; no firm D call. This CDR3 comprises 14 residues. Trimming cost V 0 bases and J 7 bases, with 9 bases left between them. The germline V gene has CDR1 SGHAT and CDR2 FQDESV (reference sequence). Variable domain in full (rest from reference TRBV11-1 and TRBJ2-2): EAEVAQSPRYKITEKSQAVAFWCDPISGHATLYWYRQILGQGPELLVQFQDESVVDDSQLPKDRFSAERLKGVDSTLKIQPAELGDSAMYLCASSLASANGELFFGEGSRLTVL.

This clone was seen once. This sequence joins TRBV27 and TRBJ1-1, with D tentatively TRBD1 (6 bases). The CDR3 totals 13 residues. V was shortened by 0 bases and J by 4 bases, with 6 bases between the two germline ends. Per germline, CDR1 MNHEY and CDR2 SMNVEV (reference sequence). The DNA for the CDR3 is TGTGCCAGCAGTTTATCAGGGGGCACTGAAGCTTTCTTT. Translated: CASSLSGGTEAFF.

The CDR3 bases are TGCGCCAGCAGCCAAGAGTGGCCTAGCGGCACCTACGAGCAGTACTTC. Its protein is CASSQEWPSGTYEQYF. The genes are TRBV4-1 and TRBJ2-7; 7 bases map to TRBD2. CDR1 is MGHRA, CDR2 YSYEKL, per germline. The ends lost 0 bases at V and 2 bases at J; junction bases unmatched: 7. This CDR3 has 16 residues.

The rearrangement joins TRBV7-8 to TRBJ2-3, with 9 bases identical to TRBD2. The V segment lost 1 base and the J segment 0 bases; nucleotides outside the gene matches: 14. CDR1 and CDR2 (germline): SGHVS, FQNEAQ. This CDR3 spans 20 amino acids. CDR3 DNA: TGTGCCAGCAGCTTAGTATTAGCGGGAGAAGAGGTTTGGAGCACAGATACGCAGTATTTT. Protein sequence: CASSLVLAGEEVWSTDTQYF.

The chain joins TRBV27 to TRBJ1-4, with 7 bases matching TRBD1. The trim removed 5 bases at V and 6 bases at J, leaving 9 bases unmatched. Germline V gene data show CDR1 as MNHEY and CDR2 as SMNVEV (reference sequence). The length of the CDR3 is 15 residues. CDR3 residues: CASSPSQGIYEKLFF. The CDR3 bases are TGTGCCAGCAGTCCATCACAGGGGATTTATGAAAAACTGTTTTTT.

The chain employs TRBV4-3 and TRBJ2-7, with TRBD2 matching over 7 bases. V lost 3 bases and J lost 5; bases outside the gene matches: 1. The germline V gene encodes CDR1 LGHNA and CDR2 YSLEER. This CDR3 is 12 amino acids long. This CDR3 reads CASSHAGDEQYF. The CDR3, as DNA: TGCGCCAGCAGCCATGCGGGAGACGAGCAGTACTTC.

This clone was recorded once. The chain recombines TRBV25-1 with TRBJ2-1; either TRBD1 or TRBD2 may fit D (5 bases each). CDR1 is MGHDK, CDR2 SYGVNS, per germline. This CDR3 comprises 10 residues. CDR3 sequence (DNA): TGTGCGACCGGGACCAATGAGCAGTTCTTC. It specifies CATGTNEQFF.

This chain connects TRBV7-2 to TRBJ2-7, with TRBD2 matching over 8 bases. The J segment lost 5 bases and the V segment lost 4 bases, leaving 10 bases of the junction unmatched. The CDR3 has 15 amino acids. Germline V lookup: CDR1 SGHTA, CDR2 FQGNSA. The CDR3 region is CASSSGAGRDNEQYF. DNA of the CDR3: TGTGCCAGCAGCTCAGGGGCCGGGAGGGACAACGAGCAGTACTTC.

Only a few counts were recorded for this clone. The chain links TRBV5-1 to TRBJ2-7, with a tentative D call TRBD1 (8 bases). Between the trimmed V and J ends, which lost 0 bases and 1 base, there was a span of 11 bases. The V gene's germline CDR1 is SGHRS and CDR2 YFSETQ. The CDR3 runs 15 residues. CDR3 sequence (DNA): TGCGCCAGCAGCTTGGCACAGGGGGGGTCCTACGAGCAGTACTTC. Translation: CASSLAQGGSYEQYF.

The V gene is TRBV9, the J gene TRBJ2-1; 10 bases fit TRBD2. There are 16 residues in the CDR3. V gave up 4 bases and J gave up 4 bases; unmatched junction bases: 8. Germline CDR1 and CDR2: SGDLS and YYNGEE. CDR3 in amino acids: CASSYLTSGLYNEQFF. CDR3 nucleotide sequence: TGTGCCAGCAGCTATCTGACTAGCGGGCTGTACAATGAGCAGTTCTTC.

V gene TRBV7-2 combines with J gene TRBJ1-2; D not resolved. Germline V gene sequence: CDR1 SGHTA, CDR2 FQGNSA. Trimming shortened V by 1 base and J by 8 bases, and 11 bases separated the two germline ends. The CDR3 consists of 13 residues. As DNA, the CDR3 is TGTGCCAGCAGCTTAGAAAGGGTGTACGGCTACACCTTC. Amino acids: CASSLERVYGYTF. Looking up the rest from reference TRBV7-2 and TRBJ1-2 gives the full variable domain: GAGVSQSPSNKVTEKGKDVELRCDPISGHTALYWYRQSLGQGLEFLIYFQGNSAPDKSGLPSDRFSAERTGGSVSTLTIQRTQQEDSAVYLCASSLERVYGYTFGSGTRLTVV.

The chain's CDR3 is CASSLGDRGGEKLFF. The DNA of the CDR3 is TGTGCCAGCAGCTTGGGAGACAGGGGCGGGGAAAAACTGTTTTTT. The chain uses TRBV5-4 and TRBJ1-4; TRBD1 aligns across 8 bases. Germline V gives CDR1 SGHNT, CDR2 YYREEE (reference sequence). This CDR3 is 15 amino acids long. V lost 0 bases, J lost 8 bases, and 6 bases stayed unmatched.

This clone was observed once. This rearrangement joins TRBV6-1 to TRBJ1-5; D perhaps matches TRBD1 (5 bases). The CDR3 is made up of 15 amino acids. CDR1 is MNHNS and CDR2 is SASEGT in the germline V gene. Trimming took 7 bases from V and 4 from J, leaving 17 bases between them. The CDR3 reads CASTQFRAGNQPQHF. The DNA of the CDR3 is TGTGCCAGCACTCAGTTCAGGGCAGGGAATCAGCCCCAGCATTTT.

CDR3 DNA: TGTGCCAGTACTCCCGGATGGGGGTTTGGCGACGAGCAGTACTTC. This codes for CASTPGWGFGDEQYF. This chain joins TRBV19 and TRBJ2-7, with D perhaps being TRBD1 or TRBD2 (5 bases each). The CDR3 runs to 15 residues. The germline V gene has CDR1 LNHDA and CDR2 SQIVND (reference sequence). The V and J ends lost 7 bases and 5 bases respectively, with 21 bases between them.

The chain links TRBV9 to TRBJ2-3; 8 bases agree with TRBD1. Germline V gene data show CDR1 as SGDLS and CDR2 as YYNGEE. The CDR3 contains 17 residues. After removal of 0 bases from V and 3 bases from J, the junction contained 9 bases not matched to a gene. The CDR3 DNA is TGTGCCAGCAGCGTAGACCCCGACAGGGGAATTACAGATACGCAGTATTTT. Its translation is CASSVDPDRGITDTQYF.

V gene TRBV7-9 combines with J gene TRBJ2-7, with D tentatively TRBD2 (6 bases). The CDR3 spans 16 residues. Trimming removed 5 bases at V and 7 bases at J, with 24 bases between. Germline CDR1 is SEHNR and CDR2 is FQNEAQ (reference sequence). DNA of the CDR3: TGTGCCAGCAGCCGCCTCGAGGGGTTGGAGGGGAAGGAGCAGTACTTC. Residues: CASSRLEGLEGKEQYF.

This chain joins TRBV29-1 and TRBJ2-1; D possibly corresponds to TRBD2 (6 bases). CDR1 is SQVTM, CDR2 ANQGSEA, per germline. The CDR3 loop spans 14 amino acids. The V gene lost 6 bases and the J gene lost 7 bases, with 19 bases spanning the gap. CDR3 nucleotides: TGCAGCGTCGCACGGGACGGGAGAGGTAATGAGCAGTTCTTC. It is translated as CSVARDGRGNEQFF.

V usage is TRBV9 and J usage is TRBJ2-5; TRBD2 matches 10 bases. This CDR3 has 15 residues. V dropped 4 bases and J dropped 5; count of bases not matched to a gene: 8. Germline-derived CDR1 and CDR2 are SGDLS and YYNGEE. The CDR3 loop reads CASSLSPSGSETQYF. The CDR3 DNA reads TGTGCCAGCAGCCTCAGTCCTAGCGGGAGTGAGACCCAGTACTTC.

Here the CDR3 reads CASSFVINEQFF. For the CDR3, the DNA is TGTGCCAGCAGTTTTGTAATCAATGAGCAGTTCTTC. The chain couples TRBV28 to TRBJ2-1, with D unresolved. The V end lost 3 bases, the J end lost 6 bases, and 6 bases lay between the germline ends. The CDR3 spans 12 residues. Germline CDR1 and CDR2: MDHEN and SYDVKM.